Listed here are 23 T cell receptor beta chains from one sample, sequenced in a study of T cells after yellow fever vaccination. TCRdb ran MiXCR on the 5' RACE reads and lists one entry per CDR3 protein. The table shows 12,000 to 15,000 distinct CDR3 sequences, with 7.3% occurring only once. The sequences come from PBMCs, either bulk or a sorted T-cell subset (CD4+, CD8+, memory, or dextramer-sorted; not recorded which), collected on the day of the yellow fever booster vaccination. The receptor set was obtained from a man between 18 and 29 years old who received the YFV17D yellow fever vaccine.

This clonotype was counted ten times or more. The chain links TRBV6-5 to TRBJ1-2; D gene uncertain. V was cut by 6 bases and J by 4 bases, with 12 bases left in between. The V gene's germline CDR1 is MNHEY and CDR2 SVGAGI. The CDR3 spans 13 residues. CDR3 region: CASSQTGGYGYTF. The CDR3 nucleotides are TGTGCCAGCAGCCAGACCGGCGGCTATGGCTACACCTTC.

This chain connects TRBV6-5 to TRBJ2-5, with 12 nucleotides matching TRBD2. The CDR3 consists of 19 residues. Trimming took 2 bases from V and 5 from J; bases not matched to a gene: 15. CDR1 MNHEY and CDR2 SVGAGI come from the germline V gene. The CDR3 sequence: CASSYTYPGASGGAETQYF. CDR3 nucleotides: TGTGCCAGCAGTTACACTTACCCGGGGGCTAGCGGGGGGGCTGAGACCCAGTACTTC.

This clonotype was recorded at least ten times. The chain uses TRBV3-1 and TRBJ1-6; the match to TRBD1 covers 12 bases. The CDR3 spans 14 residues. Per the germline V gene, CDR1 is LGHDT and CDR2 is YNNKEL (reference sequence). Germline trimming cut 3 bases from V and 10 bases from J; bases unmatched to any gene: 1. The CDR3 region is CASSQGTGGSPLHF. CDR3 DNA: TGTGCCAGCAGCCAGGGGACAGGGGGCTCACCCCTCCACTTT.

The genes are TRBV29-1 and TRBJ2-5; a possible D gene is TRBD2 (6 bases). Germline V gene lookup returns CDR1 SQVTM and CDR2 ANQGSEA. The CDR3 consists of 12 residues. Trimming left V 7 bases short and J 5 bases short, with 14 bases between. The CDR3 DNA follows: TGCAGCGCACTGGAGGGGTTTGAGACCCAGTACTTC. Its translation: CSALEGFETQYF.

By its share, this clonotype is medium-sized (0.01 to 0.1%). This rearrangement joins TRBV5-1 to TRBJ1-1, with 9 bases lining up with TRBD1. The trim removed 0 bases at V and 5 bases at J, leaving 17 bases unmatched. The CDR3 length is 19 residues. In germline, CDR1 is SGHRS, CDR2 YFSETQ. CDR3 DNA sequence: TGCGCCAGCAGCTTGGGGGTTATCAGTGCCGGGACAGGGAGGACTGAAGCTTTCTTT. Its protein is CASSLGVISAGTGRTEAFF.

Ten or more counts support this clonotype. The chain links TRBV5-1 to TRBJ1-3; D not certain. The ends were cut back, 4 bases at V and 0 bases at J, with 11 bases in the middle. From germline, CDR1 is SGHRS and CDR2 YFSETQ. The CDR3 totals 15 residues. This CDR3 reads CASSREPHSGNTIYF. The DNA for the CDR3 is TGCGCCAGCAGCCGAGAACCCCACTCTGGAAACACCATATATTTT. Variable domain in full (rest from reference TRBV5-1 and TRBJ1-3): KAGVTQTPRYLIKTRGQQVTLSCSPISGHRSVSWYQQTPGQGLQFLFEYFSETQRNKGNFPGRFSGRQFSNSRSEMNVSTLELGDSALYLCASSREPHSGNTIYFGEGSWLTVV.

The chain combines TRBV5-1 with TRBJ2-3, with 7 bases that match TRBD2. V lost 3 bases and J lost 8; bases outside the gene matches: 9. Germline V gene lookup returns CDR1 SGHRS and CDR2 YFSETQ. There are 14 residues in the CDR3. The CDR3 region has the DNA TGCGCCAGCAGCTCAGGACTAGAGTTTGGTACGCAGTATTTT. Residues: CASSSGLEFGTQYF. Full variable domain (rest looked up from reference TRBV5-1 and TRBJ2-3): KAGVTQTPRYLIKTRGQQVTLSCSPISGHRSVSWYQQTPGQGLQFLFEYFSETQRNKGNFPGRFSGRQFSNSRSEMNVSTLELGDSALYLCASSSGLEFGTQYFGPGTRLTVL.

The table lists this clonotype with many counts. This chain links TRBV7-2 with TRBJ2-5; D is possibly TRBD1 (7 bases). Between the trimmed V and J ends, which lost 6 bases and 5 bases, there was a span of 16 bases. This CDR3 region has 14 residues. Germline V CDR1 and CDR2: SGHTA, FQGNSA. The CDR3, as DNA: TGTGCCAGCAGAGATAACAGGGGAGGCGAGACCCAGTACTTC. This translates into CASRDNRGGETQYF.

By sample fraction, this clonotype is medium-sized (0.01 to 0.1%). The V gene is TRBV20-1, the J gene TRBJ1-2; perhaps TRBD1 as D (5 bases). CDR1 is DFQATT and CDR2 is SNEGSKA in the germline V gene (reference sequence). V was clipped by 4 bases and J by 6 bases, with 15 bases between them. The CDR3 has 13 amino acids. The CDR3 region is CSAIGSGGNGYTF. The CDR3 DNA follows: TGCAGTGCTATAGGGTCGGGGGGGAATGGCTACACCTTC.

This chain connects TRBV5-1 to TRBJ1-2; D uncertain. Per the germline V gene, CDR1 is SGHRS and CDR2 is YFSETQ. Trimming shortened V by 4 bases and J by 0 bases, and 10 bases separated the two germline ends. The CDR3 length is 14 residues. As DNA, the CDR3 is TGCGCCAGCAGCCAGCGAGAAGCTAACTATGGCTACACCTTC. Residues: CASSQREANYGYTF.

By proportion, this clonotype is medium-sized (0.01 to 0.1%). DNA for the CDR3: TGTGCCAGCAGTGAAGGTAACAGGGGGGTGTACGAGCAGTACTTC. Residues: CASSEGNRGVYEQYF. The rearrangement joins TRBV25-1 to TRBJ2-7, with TRBD1 identical over 8 bases. The CDR3 consists of 15 residues. Germline CDR1 is MGHDK and CDR2 is SYGVNS. V lost 2 bases and J lost 4; bases outside the gene matches: 7.

This clonotype was seen at least ten times. The genes are TRBV7-9 and TRBJ1-3; D gene uncertain. Germline V lookup: CDR1 SEHNR, CDR2 FQNEAQ (reference sequence). The V end was cut by 4 bases, the J end by 0 bases, with 13 bases between. CDR3 length: 16 amino acids. The CDR3 bases are TGTGCCAGCAGCTACACCCGCGGGAGCTCTGGAAACACCATATATTTT. This sequence encodes CASSYTRGSSGNTIYF.

This clonotype is labeled as medium-sized. V is TRBV7-2 and J is TRBJ1-5, with TRBD1 identical over 7 bases. Trimming took 8 bases from V and 2 from J; bases not matched to a gene: 6. The CDR3 has 14 residues. Germline loops: CDR1 SGHTA, CDR2 FQGNSA. CDR3 sequence: CASQGQVGNQPQHF. In nucleotides, the CDR3 is TGTGCCAGCCAAGGACAGGTGGGCAATCAGCCCCAGCATTTT. Combining the CDR3 with reference TRBV7-2 and TRBJ1-5 gives the whole variable domain GAGVSQSPSNKVTEKGKDVELRCDPISGHTALYWYRQSLGQGLEFLIYFQGNSAPDKSGLPSDRFSAERTGGSVSTLTIQRTQQEDSAVYLCASQGQVGNQPQHFGDGTRLSIL.

This clonotype appeared many times. This rearrangement joins TRBV5-4 to TRBJ2-3; a possible D gene is TRBD2 (7 bases). This CDR3 has 14 amino acids. CDR1 SGHNT and CDR2 YYREEE come from the germline V gene (reference sequence). Trimming left V 7 bases short and J 5 bases short, with 17 bases between. CDR3 region: CASPSRGAEDTQYF. CDR3 sequence (DNA): TGTGCCAGCCCTTCCCGGGGGGCTGAAGATACGCAGTATTTT.

Many counts were recorded for this clonotype. The genes are TRBV7-3 and TRBJ2-6; D might be TRBD1 (6 bases). This CDR3 comprises 18 residues. Germline loops: CDR1 SGHTA, CDR2 FQGTGA. Trimming stripped 4 bases from V and 0 bases from J, with 16 bases between. For the CDR3, the DNA is TGTGCCAGCAGCTCGTCCCAGGGGTCGGACTCTGGGGCCAACGTCCTGACTTTC. Encoded protein: CASSSSQGSDSGANVLTF.

At least ten counts were recorded for this clonotype. The CDR3 bases are TGTGCCAGCAGTGACAGGGGGGGAGCTAACTATGGCTACACCTTC. Translating gives CASSDRGGANYGYTF. V is TRBV5-4 and J is TRBJ1-2; 9 positions agree with TRBD1. The CDR3 runs to 15 residues. Germline CDR1 and CDR2: SGHNT and YYREEE (reference sequence). The junction had 5 bases not matched to a gene; V was cut back by 5 bases and J by 0 bases.

This clonotype is termed medium-sized. The chain recombines TRBV4-1 with TRBJ2-7; 13 nucleotides match TRBD2. This CDR3 is built from 15 residues. Germline values: CDR1 MGHRA, CDR2 YSYEKL. The trim removed 3 bases at V and 1 base at J, leaving 0 bases unmatched. In DNA, the CDR3 is TGCGCCAGCAGCCAGGGACTAGCGGGGTCCTACGAGCAGTACTTC. It yields the protein CASSQGLAGSYEQYF.

Ten or more counts support this clonotype. The CDR3 DNA reads TGTGCCAGCAGCTTAGCGCAGAATTCACCCCTCCACTTT. This codes for CASSLAQNSPLHF. The chain couples TRBV7-2 to TRBJ1-6, with D hard to call. The CDR3 has 13 residues. Germline V gene lookup returns CDR1 SGHTA and CDR2 FQGNSA. Trimming left V 0 bases short and J 7 bases short, with 4 bases between. The whole variable domain, remainder taken from reference TRBV7-2 and TRBJ1-6, is GAGVSQSPSNKVTEKGKDVELRCDPISGHTALYWYRQSLGQGLEFLIYFQGNSAPDKSGLPSDRFSAERTGGSVSTLTIQRTQQEDSAVYLCASSLAQNSPLHFGNGTRLTVT.

This clonotype was observed many times. This chain uses TRBV4-2 with TRBJ2-3, with no clear D. The V gene's germline CDR1 is LGHNA and CDR2 YNFKEQ. CDR3 length: 15 residues. V shed 1 base and J shed 6 bases, with 14 bases lying between them. The CDR3 sequence is CASSQGTSVPDTQYF. The CDR3 nucleotides are TGTGCCAGCAGCCAAGGGACGTCTGTCCCGGATACGCAGTATTTT.

The table lists this clonotype with many counts. The V and J genes are TRBV6-5 and TRBJ1-2; perhaps TRBD1 as D (6 bases). V lost 6 bases to trimming and J lost 4 bases, with 9 bases between them. Germline V CDR1 and CDR2: MNHEY, SVGAGI. This CDR3 is 12 amino acids long. The CDR3 DNA follows: TGTGCCAGCAGCGACAGGTTCTATGGCTACACCTTC. Amino acid sequence: CASSDRFYGYTF.

Within the sample, this clonotype is medium-sized. This chain links TRBV20-1 with TRBJ1-5; D not resolved. Germline values: CDR1 DFQATT, CDR2 SNEGSKA (reference sequence). The CDR3 length is 13 residues. Trimming pared 3 bases from V and 1 base from J, leaving 7 bases between. The CDR3 bases are TGCAGTGCTAGGTCGGGGAGCAATCAGCCCCAGCATTTT. Its translation: CSARSGSNQPQHF.

In this sample, this clonotype turned up many times. The genes are TRBV7-2 and TRBJ2-5, with 9 bases that match TRBD1. The CDR3 is made up of 15 amino acids. In germline, CDR1 is SGHTA, CDR2 FQGNSA. V was pared by 2 bases and J by 5 bases, with 6 bases of the junction left unmatched. The CDR3 region is CASSLRTGGPETQYF. CDR3 nucleotide sequence: TGTGCCAGCAGCTTAAGAACAGGGGGCCCGGAGACCCAGTACTTC.

This sequence joins TRBV7-2 and TRBJ2-7; 10 bases line up with TRBD1. The ends lost 5 bases at V and 3 bases at J; junction bases unmatched: 7. Germline CDR1 SGHTA, CDR2 FQGNSA. This CDR3 region has 15 residues. The CDR3 DNA reads as TGTGCCAGCAGCCCCTCCGGACAGGGGGTCTACGAGCAGTACTTC. Protein: CASSPSGQGVYEQYF.